This T cell receptor (beta chain) was recorded in a study of CD8 T cells in ankylosing spondylitis. TCRdb recomputed calls from the 5' RACE reads with MiXCR, one row per CDR3 protein. This sample has 200,000 to 250,000 distinct CDR3 sequences, with roughly 10% found just once. The CDR3 extends over 16 amino acids. The V and J ends lost 5 bases and 5 bases, in that order; junction bases with no gene match: 8. Germline V CDR1 and CDR2: SGHTA, FQGTGA. This receptor was taken from a male donor with ankylosing spondylitis or in good health (not recorded which). Sequencing used blood, either unsorted or a sorted T cell fraction (not recorded which). V gene TRBV7-3 combines with J gene TRBJ2-1; TRBD1 matches at 11 bases. The CDR3: CASSAHGTGGDNEQFF. As DNA, the CDR3 is TGTGCCAGCAGCGCTCATGGGACAGGGGGGGACAATGAGCAGTTCTTC.